The source of this T cell receptor (beta chain) is a study of control samples from healthy donors and cancer patients. Some clones are missing from TCRdb's copy, which holds only in-frame ones; the method was immunoSEQ multiplex PCR. The sample records approximately 98,000 clones, 82% being singletons. This clonotype originated in a man between 18 and 35 years old in good health. The sequenced sample consisted of blood.

DNA for the CDR3: TGTGCCAGCAGCACCCGGGACTGGATGGGGGAGACCCAGTACTTC. It translates to CASSTRDWMGETQYF. The chain links TRBV7-2 to TRBJ2-5, with D possibly matching TRBD2 (6 bases). The V end lost 5 bases, the J end lost 5 bases, and 18 bases lay between the germline ends. Germline CDR1 reads SGHTA; CDR2 reads FQGNSA. This CDR3 spans 15 amino acids.